The source of this T cell receptor (beta chain) is a study of CD8 T cells in Susac syndrome. Overall study context: At the time their blood was drawn, patients with Susac syndrome were either therapy-naive, on corticosteroids (with some of them also receiving intravenous immunoglobulin), or on intravenous immunoglobulin alone.

RNA, at about 0.45 to 1 ug, was reverse transcribed with random hexamers. One entry per CDR3 protein, called by TCRdb with MiXCR from the immunoSEQ multiplex PCR reads. Of tens of thousands of distinct CDR3 sequences detected, 95% to 97% appear once; the ten largest clones hold roughly 0.68%. Study-level results: Peak Susac CD8+ clonal expansion occurred in TEMRA cells and active patients. The study identified about seventeen and five Susac-specific public clones in total CD8+ and CD8+ TEMRA repertoires.

Each Susac syndrome patient had definite or probable disease by recently defined criteria. Concerning this clonotype: Antigen unknown.

The TCR was taken from a human donor with Susac syndrome. Sequencing was performed on CD8+ T cells from PBMCs.

CDR3 sequence reads: CASSVAGGAGETQYF. CDR3 nucleotide sequence: TGTGCCAGCAGTGTGGCCGGGGGGGCGGGGGAGACCCAGTACTTC. The rearrangement links TRBV6-5 to TRBJ2-5; 8 nucleotides line up with TRBD2. Germline trimming cut 5 bases from V and 5 bases from J; bases unmatched to any gene: 10. Germline-derived CDR1 and CDR2 are MNHEY and SVGAGI. The CDR3 consists of 15 residues.